This T cell receptor beta chain was retrieved from a study of OX40 agonist ivuxolimab in advanced cancers. The overall study: Patients in dose escalation had liver, melanoma, kidney or head and neck cancers.

Study-wide results and caveats: Low normalized clonal expansion also occurred in some nonresponding patients. At doses 0.1 to 3.0 mg/kg, CD4+ and CD8+ clones expanded.

Any history of autoimmune disease or systemic immunosuppression disqualified patients. Germline V lookup: CDR1 MRHNA, CDR2 SNTAGT. Unmatched junction bases numbered 14, after V lost 6 bases and J lost 8 bases. The CDR3 has 16 amino acids. Measured with immunoSEQ multiplex PCR; TCRdb has only the in-frame clones, and not every one. The sample holds about 68,000 clones, 84% seen once. Remarks on this clone: What it binds is unknown.

This TCR was sampled from an adult with an advanced solid tumor such as melanoma, head and neck, liver or kidney cancer. The genes are TRBV6-4 and TRBJ2-2; 8 bases map to TRBD1. Sequencing was performed on CD4+ or CD8+ T cells sorted from blood, taken in a trial of the OX40 agonist ivuxolimab. CDR3 in amino acids: CASSPTGQDSSGELFF. CDR3 bases: TGTGCCAGCAGCCCAACGGGACAGGACTCTTCTGGGGAGCTGTTTTTT.